The present T cell receptor beta chain was sequenced within a study of blood T cell repertoires in COVID-19. Overall study: T cells, B-cell-depleted T cells, or PBMCs supplied cDNA or gDNA.

Here immunoSEQ multiplex PCR was the method, and the copy in TCRdb shows in-frame clones only, minus some. The sample carries around 39,000 clones, roughly 90% recorded once. Input material: peripheral blood. This receptor was obtained from a man in his fifties or sixties with active COVID-19.

CDR3 sequence: CASSFRSGADTQYF. The CDR3, as DNA: TGTGCCAGCAGCTTCCGTTCAGGGGCAGATACGCAGTATTTT. J is TRBJ2-3 and V is TRBV7-9; perhaps TRBD1 as D (6 bases). V lost 3 bases and J lost 4, with 11 bases in between. Per the germline V gene, CDR1 is SEHNR and CDR2 is FQNEAQ (reference sequence). The CDR3 has 14 amino acids.